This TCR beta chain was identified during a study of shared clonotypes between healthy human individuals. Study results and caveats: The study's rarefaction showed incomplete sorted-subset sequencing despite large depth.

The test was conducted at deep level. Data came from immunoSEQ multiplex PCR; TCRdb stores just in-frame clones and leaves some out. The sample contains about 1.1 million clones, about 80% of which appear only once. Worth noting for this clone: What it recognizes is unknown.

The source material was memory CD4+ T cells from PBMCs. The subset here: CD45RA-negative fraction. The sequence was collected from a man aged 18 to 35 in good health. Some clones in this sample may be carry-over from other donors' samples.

This chain's CDR3 is CASSQSGGYSPLHF. The CDR3 DNA follows: TGTGCCAGCAGCCAGTCAGGGGGCTATTCACCCCTCCACTTT. The chain uses TRBV7-9 and TRBJ1-6, with 8 positions matching TRBD1. Germline loops: CDR1 SEHNR, CDR2 FQNEAQ (reference sequence). V gave up 5 bases and J gave up 8 bases; unmatched junction bases: 5. CDR3 size: 14 residues.